Sequencing of this T cell receptor beta chain was carried out in a study of human T cells and chemical hapten exposure (dated by TCRdb to about 2021). Background for the entire study: For sensitization, 2% DPC in acetone was applied to an approximately 2 cm by approximately 2 cm area of upper inner arm skin. Under 30 alopecia patients gave blood for TCR sequencing at one to four time points (pre-sensitization, 2, 6 and 24 weeks). Blood was sampled from patients pre-sensitization (week 0) and at 2, 6 and about 24 weeks after DPC sensitization. Patch testing on the upper back used Finn chambers containing 0.01% DPC, with scoring done after 6 days according to International Contact Dermatitis Research Group standards. The libraries were sequenced as a pool, and the TCR yield per sample differed mostly because of small variations in library volumes within the pool. This study followed changes in the peripheral blood TCR repertoire in vivo during primary and secondary sensitization of alopecia patients to the hapten diphenylcyclopropenone (DPC). Patients additionally received weekly therapeutic DPC doses to the scalp throughout the approximately 25-week study period. The mostly female patient cohort included alopecia areata with under or over 50% scalp involvement, alopecia totalis and alopecia universalis.

The study at large found these results: Compared with pre-sensitization or healthy control sets, expanded TCRs formed significantly more large CDR3 similarity clusters, which is consistent with antigen-driven responses. Patch test score correlated positively with the number of PT1 expanded TCRs, reaching significance at thresholds 8, 16 and 32 but not at 4. After repeated subsampling, changes were observed in the strength of the expansion versus patch-test correlation and in the threshold at which the correlation became significant. No change with DPC sensitization was found in the number of TCRs above 1 in 1000 frequency, and no evidence of global repertoire structure alterations was found. Alopecia, a presumed autoimmune disease, was present in all patients, so the immune response of the patients might differ from that of healthy individuals.

The method behind the library was RACE. Reads for this sample came from a NextSeq 500. Library preparation attached unique molecular identifiers to individual cDNA molecules for quantitative, reproducible TCR counting. Both TCR alpha and TCR beta chains were sequenced from each blood RNA sample. The authors processed their data as follows. Samples had a median of roughly 98,000 TCRs, with a range from roughly 20,000 to 690,600. V, J and CDR3 annotation of the TCR reads was carried out using the Decombinator software suite. Every sample was subsampled to the same number of TCRs (28,000) for the PS versus PT1 abundance plots. TCRs were defined as expanded if absent before sensitization and observed at least eight times at the 2-week time point. The public reads were quality trimmed at Q25 with fastp and then assembled into clones with MiXCR by TCRdb, keeping productive beta chains. Every entry covers one CDR3 protein and lists the most common genes and DNA from its rows. TCRdb, not the original authors, processed these V and J calls. This sample has more than 90,000 distinct CDR3 sequences in its table, and over 10% of those were observed once. Approximately 3.3% of the sample comes from the top ten.

Between the V and J ends, shortened by 3 bases and 0 bases respectively, the junction contains 9 bases. CDR3 length: 15 amino acids, cysteine to phenylalanine. Solely the CDR3 DNA is kept, with 45 bases framed from the first base. CDR1 and CDR2 are read off the germline V gene (reference sequence) as LNHDA and SQIVND. This clonotype was observed a few times. The specificity of this receptor is unknown. Base qualities are not at hand, and no much larger clone is one base apart. The time point tag for this specimen amounts to: patch test 2, 6 weeks after DPC sensitization. The treatment or condition label for this specimen denotes: therapeutic diphenylcyclopropenone sensitization with weekly scalp DPC. Blood at each patch-test visit was drawn before the patch test was applied. Patients were considered eligible if aged 18 to 70, diagnosed with alopecia and deemed suitable for DPC therapy, and patients were excluded if pregnant. Total RNA was isolated from unfractionated whole blood collected in Tempus Blood RNA tubes.

The rearranged segments are TRBV19 and TRBJ1-5; the D gene is not confidently resolved. The sequencing here drew on whole blood, taken in connection with sensitization to the hapten diphenylcyclopropenone (DPC). The TCR was taken from a woman between 35 and 50 years old with alopecia areata. Some clones in this sample may be carry-over from other donors' samples. Here is the DNA: TGTGCCAGTAGTATGGGCAGAAATAGCAATCAGCCCCAGCATTTT. Protein translation: CASSMGRNSNQPQHF.